The 25 T cell receptor beta chains below come from one sample, sequenced in a study of cytotoxic CD8 clonotypes in ibrutinib-treated CLL. Some clones are missing from TCRdb's copy, which holds only in-frame ones; the method was immunoSEQ multiplex PCR. Among approximately 150,000 clones listed, more than 80% were seen once. The sample was PBMCs, taken after 24 months of ibrutinib treatment. These receptors all stem from a human donor with chronic lymphocytic leukemia.

V usage is TRBV18 and J usage is TRBJ1-1; TRBD1 aligns across 11 bases. CDR1 KGHSH and CDR2 LQKENI come from the germline V gene. The trim removed 7 bases at V and 6 bases at J, leaving 7 bases unmatched. The CDR3 covers 14 residues. CDR3 DNA: TGTGCCAGCTTAGAGGACAGGGGGCTCGCTGAAGCTTTCTTT. It codes for CASLEDRGLAEAFF.

This clone was seen only once. The genes are TRBV7-6 and TRBJ2-7; a possible D gene is TRBD2 (6 bases). Trimming took 5 bases from V and 1 from J, leaving 9 bases between them. Germline-derived CDR1 and CDR2 are SGHVS and FNYEAQ. The CDR3 totals 13 residues. DNA of the CDR3: TGTGCCAGCAGCACGGGACTGTCCTACGAGCAGTACTTC. This codes for CASSTGLSYEQYF.

The chain uses TRBV7-2 and TRBJ2-7; 10 bases fit TRBD1. The germline V gene has CDR1 SGHTA and CDR2 FQGNSA. Trimming removed 2 bases from V and 2 bases from J; junction bases left unmatched: 3. The CDR3 runs 15 residues. The CDR3 DNA is TGTGCCAGCAGCTTAATCGGGACAGGGGCCTACGAGCAGTACTTC. It is translated as CASSLIGTGAYEQYF.

The chain couples TRBV29-1 to TRBJ1-1; D is unclear. CDR1 SQVTM and CDR2 ANQGSEA come from the germline V gene. The CDR3 is 16 amino acids. The V end lost 1 base, the J end lost 1 base, and 16 bases lay between the germline ends. DNA for the CDR3: TGCAGCGTTGAAGGGAAGGGAAGGTGGAAGAACACTGAAGCTTTCTTT. Translated, it gives CSVEGKGRWKNTEAFF.

The chain combines TRBV7-8 with TRBJ2-3; the match to TRBD2 covers 10 bases. V dropped 3 bases and J dropped 6; count of bases not matched to a gene: 3. The germline CDR1 and CDR2 sequences are SGHVS and FQNEAQ. The CDR3 extends over 14 amino acids. Written as DNA, the CDR3 is TGTGCCAGCAGCTTGACGGGACTAGCGGATACGCAGTATTTT. It specifies CASSLTGLADTQYF.

The rearrangement joins TRBV9 to TRBJ2-3; D not certain. The V gene lost 4 bases and the J gene lost 8 bases, with 20 bases spanning the gap. The CDR3 covers 15 residues. Germline V gives CDR1 SGDLS, CDR2 YYNGEE. The CDR3 sequence: CASSSAGSDWGTQYF. CDR3 bases: TGTGCCAGCAGCTCAGCAGGCTCCGACTGGGGTACGCAGTATTTT.

This clone showed up just a few times. The J gene is TRBJ1-1, the V gene TRBV9; D uncertain. Germline loops: CDR1 SGDLS, CDR2 YYNGEE. V gave up 0 bases and J gave up 5 bases, with 14 bases separating them. The CDR3 consists of 15 residues. CDR3 DNA sequence: TGTGCCAGCAGCGTAGTAGGTGGACTTGGGACTGAAGCTTTCTTT. It translates to CASSVVGGLGTEAFF. The complete variable domain, with remaining parts taken from reference TRBV9 and TRBJ1-1, reads DSGVTQTPKHLITATGQRVTLRCSPRSGDLSVYWYQQSLDQGLQFLIQYYNGEERAKGNILERFSAQQFPDLHSELNLSSLELGDSALYFCASSVVGGLGTEAFFGQGTRLTVV.

The chain recombines TRBV27 with TRBJ1-1; no clear D. Germline assignment: CDR1 MNHEY and CDR2 SMNVEV (reference sequence). This CDR3 has 14 amino acids. Trimming pared 2 bases from V and 7 bases from J, leaving 14 bases between. The CDR3 loop is CASSLEGGGNEAFF. The CDR3 coding sequence is TGTGCCAGCAGTTTAGAGGGAGGTGGTAATGAAGCTTTCTTT.

This chain uses TRBV7-6 with TRBJ1-5; 7 positions agree with TRBD1. The CDR3 is 15 residues long. CDR1 is SGHVS, CDR2 FNYEAQ, per germline. The V and J ends lost 5 bases and 4 bases, in that order; junction bases with no gene match: 8. CDR3 loop: CASSPGQGENQPQHF. CDR3 nucleotides: TGTGCCAGCAGCCCCGGGCAGGGGGAGAATCAGCCCCAGCATTTT.

The rearrangement links TRBV4-1 to TRBJ1-2; 7 nucleotides match TRBD1. Germline loops: CDR1 MGHRA, CDR2 YSYEKL. Unmatched junction bases numbered 5, after V lost 0 bases and J lost 4 bases. This CDR3 is built from 15 residues. The DNA of the CDR3 is TGCGCCAGCAGCCAAGACCAGGGGGATTTCTATGGCTACACCTTC. Its translation is CASSQDQGDFYGYTF.

This chain uses TRBV11-2 with TRBJ2-1, with a weak D call TRBD2 (5 bases). Germline CDR1 reads SGHAT; CDR2 reads FQNNGV. The CDR3 consists of 12 residues. Trimming removed 5 bases at V and 6 bases at J, with 8 bases between. DNA of the CDR3: TGTGCCAGCAGCCCCAGCGGCAATGAGCAGTTCTTC. It is translated as CASSPSGNEQFF.

The chain employs TRBV6-5 and TRBJ1-4; 11 bases are a match to TRBD1. Germline CDR1 and CDR2: MNHEY and SVGAGI. The trim removed 4 bases at V and 7 bases at J, leaving 5 bases unmatched. The CDR3 contains 15 residues. The CDR3 coding sequence is TGTGCCAGCAGTTGGACAGGGGGCTATGGTGAAAAACTGTTTTTT. It encodes CASSWTGGYGEKLFF.

V and J are TRBV5-1 and TRBJ2-7; possibly TRBD1 for D (6 bases). Germline CDR1 reads SGHRS; CDR2 reads YFSETQ. Deletions cut 5 bases from V and 3 bases from J, with 18 bases between. This CDR3 region has 15 residues. CDR3 sequence reads: CASSPGTRTHYEQYF. DNA of the CDR3: TGCGCCAGCAGTCCCGGGACACGCACCCACTACGAGCAGTACTTC.

This clone came up once. The chain uses TRBV18 and TRBJ2-7; 7 bases match TRBD2. This CDR3 contains 14 residues. The trim removed 1 base at V and 5 bases at J, leaving 5 bases unmatched. The germline V gene has CDR1 KGHSH and CDR2 LQKENI. The CDR3 sequence: CASSPLAGGDEQYF. CDR3 bases: TGTGCCAGCTCACCACTCGCTGGGGGGGACGAGCAGTACTTC.

The rearrangement joins TRBV2 to TRBJ2-7; 7 bases are a match to TRBD1. Germline V gene lookup returns CDR1 SNHLY and CDR2 FYNNEI. The CDR3 sequence is 15 residues long. J lost 6 bases, V lost 2 bases, and 10 bases had no gene match. This CDR3 is CASSERGPRTIEQYF. In DNA, the CDR3 is TGTGCCAGCAGTGAAAGGGGGCCCAGAACAATCGAGCAGTACTTC.

J is TRBJ2-7 and V is TRBV21-1. TRBV21-1 is a listed pseudogene. CDR3 length: 13 amino acids. The CDR3 bases are TGTGCCAGCAGCACTCCTATTCAGTACGAGCAGTACTTC. Translation gives CASSTPIQYEQYF.

This chain uses TRBV11-2 with TRBJ2-3; D is possibly TRBD1 (5 bases). Looked up from germline, CDR1 is SGHAT and CDR2 is FQNNGV. V dropped 2 bases and J dropped 1 base, with 10 bases sitting between them. The CDR3 is made up of 15 amino acids. The CDR3 spells CASSLFGHGTDTQYF. The CDR3 region has the DNA TGTGCCAGCAGCTTATTTGGACATGGCACAGATACGCAGTATTTT.

The chain combines TRBV19 with TRBJ1-2; 8 bases line up with TRBD1. Trimming took 10 bases from V and 2 from J; bases not matched to a gene: 12. The CDR3 totals 15 residues. Per germline, CDR1 LNHDA and CDR2 SQIVND (reference sequence). This CDR3 is CATFLRTGQNYGYTF. The DNA for the CDR3 is TGTGCCACCTTCTTAAGGACAGGGCAAAACTATGGCTACACCTTC. The entire variable domain, with the rest obtained from reference TRBV19 and TRBJ1-2, is as follows: DGGITQSPKYLFRKEGQNVTLSCEQNLNHDAMYWYRQDPGQGLRLIYYSQIVNDFQKGDIAEGYSVSREKKESFPLTVTSAQKNPTAFYLCATFLRTGQNYGYTFGSGTRLTVV.

The gene calls are TRBV6-5 and TRBJ1-4; D is unclear. CDR1 is MNHEY and CDR2 is SVGAGI in the germline V gene. The ends were cut back, 0 bases at V and 5 bases at J, with 13 bases in the middle. This CDR3 contains 16 residues. CDR3 protein: CASSYSAGRKNEKLFF. DNA for the CDR3: TGTGCCAGCAGTTACTCCGCGGGCAGAAAAAATGAAAAACTGTTTTTT.

In this sample, this clone turned up a few times. The CDR3 sequence is CASSQSVTGDEGEQYF. DNA of the CDR3: TGCGCCAGCAGTCAATCCGTAACAGGGGATGAGGGCGAGCAGTACTTC. The J gene is TRBJ2-7, the V gene TRBV23-1, with 7 bases that match TRBD1. TRBV23-1 is given ORF status, its function remaining uncertain. The length of the CDR3 is 16 residues. The ends lost 0 bases at V and 6 bases at J; junction bases unmatched: 11.

The J gene is TRBJ2-5, the V gene TRBV5-1; D might be TRBD1 or TRBD2, each matching 5 bases. Trimming stripped 0 bases from V and 9 bases from J, with 12 bases between. Per the germline V gene, CDR1 is SGHRS and CDR2 is YFSETQ. The CDR3 runs to 13 residues. As DNA, the CDR3 is TGCGCCAGCAGCTTGGAGGGAAGAGGGGCCCAGTACTTC. The encoded protein is CASSLEGRGAQYF.

The rearrangement joins TRBV29-1 to TRBJ2-3; 12 bases map to TRBD2. Germline CDR1 SQVTM, CDR2 ANQGSEA. The junction had 10 bases not matched to a gene; V was cut back by 3 bases and J by 9 bases. This CDR3 has 15 amino acids. CDR3 DNA: TGCAGCGTTGAGCTATCTAGCGGGAGGGCCGAGACGCAGTATTTT. Translating it yields CSVELSSGRAETQYF.

The V and J genes are TRBV7-2 and TRBJ2-7, with a possible D match to TRBD2 (5 bases). CDR3 length equals 15 residues. The V and J ends lost 5 bases and 5 bases respectively, with 19 bases between them. Germline lookup yields CDR1 SGHTA and CDR2 FQGNSA. This CDR3 is CASSIGPRRIDEQYF. CDR3 DNA sequence: TGTGCCAGCAGCATCGGACCAAGGAGGATCGACGAGCAGTACTTC. The complete variable domain, with remaining parts taken from reference TRBV7-2 and TRBJ2-7, reads GAGVSQSPSNKVTEKGKDVELRCDPISGHTALYWYRQSLGQGLEFLIYFQGNSAPDKSGLPSDRFSAERTGGSVSTLTIQRTQQEDSAVYLCASSIGPRRIDEQYFGPGTRLTVT.

A single count supports this clone. J is TRBJ2-5 and V is TRBV18; 7 positions match TRBD2. Germline V lookup: CDR1 KGHSH, CDR2 LQKENI. This CDR3 is built from 14 residues. After removal of 4 bases from V and 5 bases from J, the junction contained 7 bases not matched to a gene. This chain's CDR3 is CASSLGIAGETQYF. The CDR3 region has the DNA TGTGCCAGCTCACTGGGAATAGCGGGTGAGACCCAGTACTTC.

This sequence joins TRBV6-6 and TRBJ2-7; 9 nucleotides match TRBD1. Germline V gives CDR1 MNHNY, CDR2 SVGAGI (reference sequence). V dropped 6 bases and J dropped 5; count of bases not matched to a gene: 8. CDR3 size: 14 residues. The CDR3 DNA sequence: TGTGCCAGCAGCCTGGGACAGGGTGCGGACGAGCAGTACTTC. Translation gives CASSLGQGADEQYF.